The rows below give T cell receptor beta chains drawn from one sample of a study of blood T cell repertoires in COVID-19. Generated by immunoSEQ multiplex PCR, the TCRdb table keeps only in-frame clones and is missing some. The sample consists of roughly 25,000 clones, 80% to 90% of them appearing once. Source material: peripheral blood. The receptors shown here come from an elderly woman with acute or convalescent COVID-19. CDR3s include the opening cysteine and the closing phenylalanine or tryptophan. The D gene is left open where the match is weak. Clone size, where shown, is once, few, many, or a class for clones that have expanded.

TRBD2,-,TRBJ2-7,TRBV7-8,TGTGCCAGCAGCTTAGCGGGAGGGTCGGGCTACGAGCAGTACTTC,CASSLAGGSGYEQYF
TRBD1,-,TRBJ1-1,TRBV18,TGTGCCAGCTCACCATTCCGGGACAGAAGCACTGAAGCTTTCTTT,CASSPFRDRSTEAFF
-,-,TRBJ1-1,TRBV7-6,TGTGCCAGCAGCCCACAGGCTGGCGGCCGATCGGACACTGAAGCTTTCTTT,CASSPQAGGRSDTEAFF
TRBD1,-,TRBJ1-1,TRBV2,TGTGCCAGCAGACGGACAGGGAACACTGAAGCTTTCTTT,CASRRTGNTEAFF
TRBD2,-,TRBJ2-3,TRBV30,TGTGCCTGGAGTTCCGCTTGGACTAGCGGCACAGATACGCAGTATTTT,CAWSSAWTSGTDTQYF
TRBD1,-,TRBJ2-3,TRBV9,TGTGCCAGCAGCTTCAGGACAGGGTTTAGCACAGATACGCAGTATTTT,CASSFRTGFSTDTQYF
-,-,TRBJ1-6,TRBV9,TGTGCCAGCAGCGTAGCCGGACGTTCGGGGAGTGGTAATTCACCCCTCCACTTT,CASSVAGRSGSGNSPLHF
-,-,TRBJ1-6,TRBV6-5,TGTGCCTACTCACGGGGGGGCAGAGATAATTCACCCCTCCACTTT,CAYSRGGRDNSPLHF
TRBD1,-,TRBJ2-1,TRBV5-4,TGTGCCAGCAGCTTGGCCGTCAGGACAGGGTTCAATGAGCAGTTCTTC,CASSLAVRTGFNEQFF
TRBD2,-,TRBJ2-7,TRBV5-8,TGTGCCAGCAGCTTCGGCGGGGGGGCCCACGAGCAGTACTTC,CASSFGGGAHEQYF
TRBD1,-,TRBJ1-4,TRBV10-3,TGTGCCATCAGCCTCCGGGACAGAGAAAAACTGTTTTTT,CAISLRDREKLFF
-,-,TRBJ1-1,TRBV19,TGTGCCAGTAGTATCCCTCATGGGGGCTCGAACACTGAAGCTTTCTTT,CASSIPHGGSNTEAFF
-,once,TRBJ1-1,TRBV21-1,TGTGCCAGCAGCAACTCGACAGGGAAAGTCACTGAAGCTTTCTTT,CASSNSTGKVTEAFF
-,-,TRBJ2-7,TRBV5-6,TGTGCCAGCAGCCGGATTCAGGGATACGAGCAGTACTTC,CASSRIQGYEQYF
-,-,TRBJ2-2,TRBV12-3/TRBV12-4,TGTGCCAGCACCCTAAAAATTGGCGGGGAGCTGTTTTTT,CASTLKIGGELFF
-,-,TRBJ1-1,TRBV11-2,TGTGCCAGCAGCCCTACCAACACGGGTGAAGCTTTCTTT,CASSPTNTGEAFF
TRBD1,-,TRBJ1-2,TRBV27,TGTGCCAGCAGGACGATCCGGGACAGGGAATCGCATGGCTACACCTTC,CASRTIRDRESHGYTF
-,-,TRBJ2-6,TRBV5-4,TGTGCCAGCAGCCGAGCTGGCTCTGGGGCCAACGTCCTGACTTTC,CASSRAGSGANVLTF
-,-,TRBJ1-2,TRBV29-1,TGCAGCGTTGAAGATCAGCGGTGGGTTGACTATGGCTACACCTTC,CSVEDQRWVDYGYTF
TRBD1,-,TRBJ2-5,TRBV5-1,TGCGCCAGCAGCGAGGGGACAGGGTTCGAGACCCAGTACTTC,CASSEGTGFETQYF
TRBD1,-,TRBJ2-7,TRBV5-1,TGCGCCAGCAGCCGGACAGGGGACTCCTACGAGCAGTACTTC,CASSRTGDSYEQYF
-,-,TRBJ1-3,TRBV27,TGTGCCAGCAGTTTAGGTCTAGGTTTTGGAAACACCATATATTTT,CASSLGLGFGNTIYF
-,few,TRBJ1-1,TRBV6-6,TGTGCCAGCAGTTACTCTCCGGGGAGCACTGAAGCTTTCTTT,CASSYSPGSTEAFF
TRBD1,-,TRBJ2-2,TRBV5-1,TGCGCCAGCAGCTTGGCCGGGGGCAGGGGGCGAGGTTCGAACACCGGGGAGCTGTTTTTT,CASSLAGGRGRGSNTGELFF